The 8 T cell receptor beta chains reported below all come from one sample, sequenced in a study of cytomegalovirus exposure and HLA in healthy donors (dated by TCRdb to 2016 to 2017). Library preparation used the immunoSEQ multiplex PCR assay. A mixture of 60 forward primers for TCR Vbeta segments and 13 reverse primers for TCR Jbeta segments was used in the multiplex PCR. TCRdb took this table from immuneACCESS and kept in-frame rearrangements with V and J called. Such tables lack part of the clones; where checked against another copy, unresolved V genes explain under half of the gap, and the rest is unexplained. Present in this sample are some 160,000 clones, about 85% of which were seen just once. The biggest ten clones account for about 2.5% of the sample. Sequenced sample: PBMCs. Every receptor here comes from a young man in good health and CMV-seropositive.

This clone showed up just a few times. V and J are TRBV30 and TRBJ1-1; no firm D call. The CDR3 is 13 amino acids. CDR1 GTSNPN and CDR2 SVGIG come from the germline V gene (reference sequence). Trimming removed 0 bases from V and 0 bases from J, with 5 bases in between. Here the CDR3 DNA reads TGTGCCTGGAGTGTACACATGAACACTGAAGCTTTCTTT. Protein sequence: CAWSVHMNTEAFF.

This rearrangement joins TRBV7-2 to TRBJ1-1; no definite D call. Per germline, CDR1 SGHTA and CDR2 FQGNSA. The CDR3 extends over 13 amino acids. V lost 5 bases and J lost 1, with 8 bases in between. The CDR3 bases are TGTGCCAGCAGCGAGCGGAGGAACACTGAAGCTTTCTTT. It is translated as CASSERRNTEAFF. Drawing the rest from reference TRBV7-2 and TRBJ1-1, the complete variable domain is GAGVSQSPSNKVTEKGKDVELRCDPISGHTALYWYRQSLGQGLEFLIYFQGNSAPDKSGLPSDRFSAERTGGSVSTLTIQRTQQEDSAVYLCASSERRNTEAFFGQGTRLTVV.

The chain links TRBV4-2 to TRBJ2-5; no clear D gene. CDR1 is LGHNA, CDR2 YNFKEQ, per germline. V lost 0 bases and J 5 bases, leaving 13 bases between the germline ends. This CDR3 spans 15 amino acids. CDR3 DNA: TGTGCCAGCAGCCAAGATGTCTCCCCTCGTGAGACCCAGTACTTC. This sequence encodes CASSQDVSPRETQYF.

The chain recombines TRBV2 with TRBJ2-1; D might be TRBD2 (5 bases). Germline V lookup: CDR1 SNHLY, CDR2 FYNNEI. With 2 bases removed from V and 5 bases from J, the gap between germline ends came to 13 bases. There are 15 residues in the CDR3. The CDR3 region is CASSEYRELNNEQFF. The DNA for the CDR3 is TGTGCCAGCAGTGAATATAGGGAGCTCAACAATGAGCAGTTCTTC.

This clone is a singleton in its sample. Here the CDR3 reads CASSGGAAQDEQFF. The CDR3 DNA reads as TGTGCCAGCTCTGGAGGGGCCGCGCAGGATGAGCAGTTCTTC. The chain has TRBV21-1 and TRBJ2-1; no DNA check was done on the table's D call, TRBD2. TRBV21-1 constitutes a pseudogene. The CDR3 is 14 residues long.

The chain employs TRBV29-1 and TRBJ1-1, with 7 positions matching TRBD1. After removal of 5 bases from V and 0 bases from J, the junction contained 6 bases not matched to a gene. In germline, CDR1 is SQVTM, CDR2 ANQGSEA. The CDR3 is 14 amino acids. The CDR3 spells CSVRDSVMNTEAFF. The DNA for the CDR3 is TGCAGCGTTCGGGACAGTGTCATGAACACTGAAGCTTTCTTT.

V is TRBV5-1 and J is TRBJ2-3; D is ambiguous. Per the germline V gene, CDR1 is SGHRS and CDR2 is YFSETQ. The CDR3 contains 10 residues. V was trimmed by 7 bases and J by 5 bases, leaving 5 bases between them. CDR3 nucleotide sequence: TGCGCCAGCTCGGGAGATACGCAGTATTTT. Its protein is CASSGDTQYF.

Concerning this clone itself: The sample contains more than one DNA sequence encoding this CDR3. This chain links TRBV5-1 with TRBJ2-1; TRBD2 agrees at 8 bases. The germline CDR1 and CDR2 sequences are SGHRS and YFSETQ. V shed 2 bases and J 7 bases; nucleotides not matched to a gene: 11. This CDR3 is 16 amino acids long. The chain's CDR3 is CASSFWTSREGNEQFF. CDR3 coding DNA: TGCGCCAGCAGCTTCTGGACTAGCCGAGAGGGGAATGAGCAGTTCTTC.